These T cell receptor beta chains were read from a single sample in a study of CD8 T cells in ankylosing spondylitis. TCRdb called the 5' RACE reads again in MiXCR, with one record for every CDR3 protein. The sample records some 150,000 distinct CDR3 sequences, under 45% being singletons. What was sequenced was synovial fluid, either unsorted or a sorted T cell fraction (not recorded which). The receptors here all came from a male donor with ankylosing spondylitis. Both conserved end residues are part of each CDR3. The D gene is left open where the match is weak. For some rows the clone size is stated as once, few or many, or as a class when expanded; others skip it.

v_call: TRBV6-2/TRBV6-3; d_call: .; clone_size: few; j_call: TRBJ2-5; cdr3_aa: CASAQWASQETQYF; cdr3_nt: TGTGCCAGCGCCCAATGGGCTAGCCAAGAGACCCAGTACTTC
v_call: TRBV9; d_call: TRBD2; clone_size: .; j_call: TRBJ2-5; cdr3_aa: CASTRGSLQETQYF; cdr3_nt: TGTGCCAGCACCCGCGGGAGTCTACAAGAGACCCAGTACTTC
v_call: TRBV3-1; d_call: .; clone_size: .; j_call: TRBJ1-2; cdr3_aa: CASSQGEVVRGYTF; cdr3_nt: TGTGCCAGCAGCCAAGGCGAGGTCGTCAGGGGCTACACCTTC
v_call: TRBV4-1; d_call: .; clone_size: once; j_call: TRBJ1-1; cdr3_aa: CASSLRSMNTEAFF; cdr3_nt: TGCGCCAGCAGCCTAAGGAGTATGAACACTGAAGCTTTCTTT
v_call: TRBV4-1; d_call: .; clone_size: .; j_call: TRBJ1-6; cdr3_aa: CASSQVVNSPLHF; cdr3_nt: TGCGCCAGCAGCCAAGTGGTTAATTCACCCCTCCACTTT
v_call: TRBV24-1; d_call: .; clone_size: .; j_call: TRBJ1-2; cdr3_aa: CATSDRENWYGYTF; cdr3_nt: TGTGCCACCAGTGACCGGGAGAACTGGTATGGCTACACCTTC
v_call: TRBV2; d_call: .; clone_size: once; j_call: TRBJ2-1; cdr3_aa: CASRGISSYNEQFF; cdr3_nt: TGTGCCAGCAGAGGCATTAGCTCCTACAATGAGCAGTTCTTC
v_call: TRBV4-1; d_call: .; clone_size: .; j_call: TRBJ2-7; cdr3_aa: CASSQELAPIYEQYF; cdr3_nt: TGCGCCAGCAGCCAAGAGTTGGCGCCTATCTACGAGCAGTACTTC
v_call: TRBV3-1; d_call: TRBD1; clone_size: .; j_call: TRBJ1-5; cdr3_aa: CASSQETGVNQPQHF; cdr3_nt: TGTGCCAGCAGCCAAGAGACAGGGGTGAATCAGCCCCAGCATTTT
v_call: TRBV6-5; d_call: .; clone_size: .; j_call: TRBJ1-6; cdr3_aa: CASSYLGRGAYNSPLHF; cdr3_nt: TGTGCCAGCAGTTACCTGGGCAGGGGAGCATATAATTCACCCCTCCACTTT
v_call: TRBV28; d_call: .; clone_size: few; j_call: TRBJ2-3; cdr3_aa: CASSPTGAGDTQYF; cdr3_nt: TGTGCCAGCAGCCCTACGGGGGCCGGAGATACGCAGTATTTT
v_call: TRBV20-1; d_call: TRBD2; clone_size: .; j_call: TRBJ2-1; cdr3_aa: CSASHSGRAPYNEQFF; cdr3_nt: TGCAGTGCTAGTCATAGCGGGAGGGCCCCCTACAATGAGCAGTTCTTC
v_call: TRBV7-2; d_call: .; clone_size: .; j_call: TRBJ1-1; cdr3_aa: CASSLNPQVTEAFF; cdr3_nt: TGTGCCAGCAGCTTAAACCCTCAGGTCACTGAAGCTTTCTTT
v_call: TRBV15; d_call: TRBD2; clone_size: .; j_call: TRBJ2-1; cdr3_aa: CATSRATSGRPEQFF; cdr3_nt: TGTGCCACCAGCAGAGCGACTAGCGGGAGGCCCGAGCAGTTCTTC
v_call: TRBV28; d_call: TRBD1; clone_size: many; j_call: TRBJ1-1; cdr3_aa: CASSTGGRTEAFF; cdr3_nt: TGTGCCAGCAGTACAGGGGGCCGTACTGAAGCTTTCTTT
v_call: TRBV11-1; d_call: TRBD1; clone_size: few; j_call: TRBJ2-6; cdr3_aa: CASSLKPPGQAGANVLTF; cdr3_nt: TGTGCCAGCAGCTTAAAGCCCCCGGGACAGGCTGGGGCCAACGTCCTGACTTTC
v_call: TRBV4-3; d_call: .; clone_size: .; j_call: TRBJ2-7; cdr3_aa: CASSPRVMFREQYF; cdr3_nt: TGCGCCAGCAGCCCCAGGGTAATGTTTCGCGAGCAGTACTTC
v_call: TRBV2; d_call: .; clone_size: .; j_call: TRBJ2-4; cdr3_aa: CASSEGTLLAKNIQYF; cdr3_nt: TGTGCCAGCAGTGAAGGCACGCTTCTAGCCAAAAACATTCAGTACTTC
v_call: TRBV7-2; d_call: TRBD1; clone_size: .; j_call: TRBJ2-1; cdr3_aa: CASSLVPGGRFGEQFF; cdr3_nt: TGTGCCAGCAGCTTAGTTCCAGGGGGAAGGTTTGGCGAGCAGTTCTTC
v_call: TRBV5-1; d_call: .; clone_size: few; j_call: TRBJ2-1; cdr3_aa: CASSRIATPYNEQFF; cdr3_nt: TGCGCCAGCAGCCGAATAGCGACCCCCTACAATGAGCAGTTCTTC
v_call: TRBV20-1; d_call: TRBD1; clone_size: few; j_call: TRBJ1-1; cdr3_aa: CSAHRGTNTEAFF; cdr3_nt: TGCAGTGCTCACAGGGGGACCAACACTGAAGCTTTCTTT
v_call: TRBV10-3; d_call: .; clone_size: few; j_call: TRBJ1-1; cdr3_aa: CAISEPGLDTEAFF; cdr3_nt: TGTGCCATCAGTGAGCCAGGGCTGGACACTGAAGCTTTCTTT
v_call: TRBV12-3/TRBV12-4; d_call: .; clone_size: .; j_call: TRBJ2-2; cdr3_aa: CASSLGPRELFF; cdr3_nt: TGTGCCAGCAGTTTAGGTCCCCGGGAGCTGTTTTTT
v_call: TRBV29-1; d_call: TRBD1; clone_size: .; j_call: TRBJ2-5; cdr3_aa: CSVNRDRGKPAQETQYF; cdr3_nt: TGCAGCGTGAACCGGGACAGGGGGAAACCCGCCCAAGAGACCCAGTACTTC
v_call: TRBV24-1; d_call: TRBD1; clone_size: .; j_call: TRBJ1-2; cdr3_aa: CATSDSSGTANYGYTF; cdr3_nt: TGTGCCACCAGTGATTCCTCCGGGACAGCCAACTATGGCTACACCTTC
v_call: TRBV19; d_call: TRBD2; clone_size: few; j_call: TRBJ2-1; cdr3_aa: CASGLGLNEQFF; cdr3_nt: TGTGCCAGTGGACTAGGTTTGAATGAGCAGTTCTTC
v_call: TRBV7-2; d_call: TRBD1; clone_size: .; j_call: TRBJ1-3; cdr3_aa: CASSSGTAVVSGNTIYF; cdr3_nt: TGTGCCAGCAGCTCCGGGACAGCCGTGGTATCTGGAAACACCATATATTTT
v_call: TRBV7-9; d_call: .; clone_size: .; j_call: TRBJ2-7; cdr3_aa: CASSAPLDSGYEQYF; cdr3_nt: TGTGCCAGCAGCGCCCCACTGGACAGTGGATACGAGCAGTACTTC
v_call: TRBV5-1; d_call: .; clone_size: .; j_call: TRBJ1-2; cdr3_aa: CASSSTYRDYGYTF; cdr3_nt: TGCGCCAGCAGCTCCACCTACAGGGACTATGGCTACACCTTC
v_call: TRBV18; d_call: .; clone_size: .; j_call: TRBJ1-1; cdr3_aa: CASSSRTEAFF; cdr3_nt: TGTGCCAGCTCATCGCGGACTGAAGCTTTCTTT
v_call: TRBV18; d_call: TRBD1; clone_size: .; j_call: TRBJ2-1; cdr3_aa: CASSPRTGFVNEQFF; cdr3_nt: TGTGCCAGCTCACCACGGACAGGGTTCGTGAATGAGCAGTTCTTC
v_call: TRBV6-2/TRBV6-3; d_call: TRBD2; clone_size: .; j_call: TRBJ2-2; cdr3_aa: CASSSSGKNTGELFF; cdr3_nt: TGTGCCAGCAGCTCCAGCGGGAAAAACACCGGGGAGCTGTTTTTT
v_call: TRBV29-1; d_call: TRBD1; clone_size: few; j_call: TRBJ1-2; cdr3_aa: CSVELQGFGYTF; cdr3_nt: TGCAGCGTGGAACTACAGGGGTTTGGCTACACCTTC
v_call: TRBV6-5; d_call: .; clone_size: .; j_call: TRBJ2-1; cdr3_aa: CASSYWGAAYNEQFF; cdr3_nt: TGTGCCAGCAGTTACTGGGGGGCCGCCTACAATGAGCAGTTCTTC
v_call: TRBV7-9; d_call: .; clone_size: .; j_call: TRBJ1-4; cdr3_aa: CASSLVQGHEKLFF; cdr3_nt: TGTGCCAGCAGCTTAGTACAGGGACACGAAAAACTGTTTTTT
v_call: TRBV4-2; d_call: .; clone_size: few; j_call: TRBJ2-2; cdr3_aa: CASSQRESDTGELFF; cdr3_nt: TGTGCCAGCAGCCAGAGGGAGTCGGATACCGGGGAGCTGTTTTTT
v_call: TRBV3-1; d_call: TRBD1; clone_size: .; j_call: TRBJ1-5; cdr3_aa: CASSQWTGVSNQPQHF; cdr3_nt: TGTGCCAGCAGCCAATGGACAGGGGTGAGCAATCAGCCCCAGCATTTT
v_call: TRBV4-1; d_call: .; clone_size: few; j_call: TRBJ2-1; cdr3_aa: CASSQAPTSSYNEQFF; cdr3_nt: TGCGCCAGCAGCCAAGCTCCGACTAGCTCCTACAATGAGCAGTTCTTC
v_call: TRBV7-2; d_call: TRBD2; clone_size: .; j_call: TRBJ2-7; cdr3_aa: CASSLARTSLYEQYF; cdr3_nt: TGTGCCAGCAGCTTAGCACGGACTAGTTTGTACGAGCAGTACTTC
v_call: TRBV20-1; d_call: .; clone_size: .; j_call: TRBJ1-6; cdr3_aa: CSARERQGSSPLHF; cdr3_nt: TGCAGTGCTAGAGAAAGGCAGGGGAGTTCACCCCTCCACTTT
v_call: TRBV29-1; d_call: TRBD1; clone_size: .; j_call: TRBJ2-7; cdr3_aa: CSVEDRTGYEQYF; cdr3_nt: TGCAGCGTTGAAGATCGGACAGGCTACGAGCAGTACTTC
v_call: TRBV9; d_call: TRBD1; clone_size: .; j_call: TRBJ2-7; cdr3_aa: CASSVAPGTGVYEQYF; cdr3_nt: TGTGCCAGCAGCGTAGCCCCCGGGACAGGGGTCTACGAGCAGTACTTC
v_call: TRBV11-2; d_call: .; clone_size: .; j_call: TRBJ1-1; cdr3_aa: CASSLVVGGPRAFF; cdr3_nt: TGTGCCAGCAGCTTAGTTGTTGGGGGCCCGAGAGCTTTCTTT
v_call: TRBV28; d_call: TRBD2; clone_size: many; j_call: TRBJ2-3; cdr3_aa: CASSLLASGRTDTQYF; cdr3_nt: TGTGCCAGCAGTTTATTGGCTAGCGGGAGGACAGATACGCAGTATTTT
v_call: TRBV7-8; d_call: .; clone_size: many; j_call: TRBJ1-1; cdr3_aa: CASSLSPRDTEAFF; cdr3_nt: TGTGCCAGCAGCTTATCCCCCAGGGACACTGAAGCTTTCTTT
v_call: TRBV5-1; d_call: TRBD1; clone_size: .; j_call: TRBJ1-1; cdr3_aa: CASSGDRGWTEAFF; cdr3_nt: TGCGCCAGCAGCGGTGACAGGGGCTGGACTGAAGCTTTCTTT
v_call: TRBV12-3/TRBV12-4; d_call: .; clone_size: .; j_call: TRBJ1-2; cdr3_aa: CASNRDTGYGYTF; cdr3_nt: TGTGCCAGCAATCGGGACACAGGGTATGGCTACACCTTC
v_call: TRBV7-3; d_call: .; clone_size: .; j_call: TRBJ2-2; cdr3_aa: CASSPRRTGELFF; cdr3_nt: TGTGCCAGCAGCCCCCGACGCACCGGGGAGCTGTTTTTT
v_call: TRBV7-9; d_call: .; clone_size: .; j_call: TRBJ1-6; cdr3_aa: CASSLQTRNSPLHF; cdr3_nt: TGTGCCAGCAGCCTACAGACAAGGAATTCACCCCTCCACTTT
v_call: TRBV5-6; d_call: TRBD2; clone_size: .; j_call: TRBJ2-2; cdr3_aa: CASSLRLAGVVGELFF; cdr3_nt: TGTGCCAGCAGCTTACGACTAGCGGGAGTGGTCGGGGAGCTGTTTTTT
v_call: TRBV30; d_call: .; clone_size: .; j_call: TRBJ1-1; cdr3_aa: CAWGRAEAFF; cdr3_nt: TGTGCCTGGGGGAGGGCTGAAGCTTTCTTT
v_call: TRBV29-1; d_call: .; clone_size: .; j_call: TRBJ1-1; cdr3_aa: CSVLQGEGEAFF; cdr3_nt: TGCAGCGTATTACAGGGAGAGGGTGAAGCTTTCTTT
v_call: TRBV25-1; d_call: .; clone_size: many; j_call: TRBJ2-7; cdr3_aa: CASQQGLEQYF; cdr3_nt: TGTGCCAGTCAACAGGGTCTCGAGCAGTACTTC
v_call: TRBV14; d_call: .; clone_size: few; j_call: TRBJ2-7; cdr3_aa: CASSQGHTWGRYYEQYF; cdr3_nt: TGTGCCAGCAGCCAGGGACACACCTGGGGTAGATACTACGAGCAGTACTTC
v_call: TRBV4-1; d_call: TRBD1; clone_size: .; j_call: TRBJ2-3; cdr3_aa: CASSQDGVGTGADTQYF; cdr3_nt: TGCGCCAGCAGCCAAGATGGCGTTGGGACAGGGGCAGATACGCAGTATTTT
v_call: TRBV6-1; d_call: .; clone_size: .; j_call: TRBJ2-2; cdr3_aa: CASSELAGDAGELFF; cdr3_nt: TGTGCCAGCAGTGAATTGGCAGGTGACGCGGGGGAGCTGTTTTTT
v_call: TRBV12-3/TRBV12-4; d_call: .; clone_size: .; j_call: TRBJ2-3; cdr3_aa: CASSSASTDTQYF; cdr3_nt: TGTGCCAGCAGTTCTGCCAGCACAGATACGCAGTATTTT
v_call: TRBV28; d_call: .; clone_size: .; j_call: TRBJ1-1; cdr3_aa: CASSLVKNTEAFF; cdr3_nt: TGTGCCAGCAGTTTAGTTAAGAACACTGAAGCTTTCTTT
v_call: TRBV3-1; d_call: .; clone_size: .; j_call: TRBJ2-3; cdr3_aa: CASSLIDTQYF; cdr3_nt: TGTGCCAGCAGCCTTATAGATACGCAGTATTTT
v_call: TRBV5-1; d_call: .; clone_size: .; j_call: TRBJ2-1; cdr3_aa: CASQLGPGRGTSSYNEQFF; cdr3_nt: TGCGCCTCCCAGCTAGGCCCGGGGAGAGGAACTAGCTCCTACAATGAGCAGTTCTTC